One sample yielded the 17 T cell receptor beta chains listed below, sequenced in a study of CD8 T cells in Susac syndrome. Random hexamers primed reverse transcription of about 0.45 to 1 ug RNA. TCRdb independently ran MiXCR on the immunoSEQ multiplex PCR reads; one entry per CDR3 protein. The table lists some 120,000 distinct CDR3 sequences, around 94% of them singletons, with approximately 0.12% in the top ten. What was sequenced was CD4+ T cells from PBMCs. The receptors were gathered from a human donor with multiple sclerosis.

The chain has TRBV11-2 and TRBJ2-3; D uncertain. In germline, CDR1 is SGHAT, CDR2 FQNNGV. The CDR3 covers 10 residues. V was pared by 0 bases and J by 8 bases, with 0 bases between. In nucleotides, the CDR3 is TGTGCCAGCAGCTTAGATACGCAGTATTTT. Translation: CASSLDTQYF.

The chain carries TRBV7-2 and TRBJ1-3, with 7 bases that match TRBD1. Germline V CDR1 and CDR2: SGHTA, FQGNSA. V trimming: 5 bases; J trimming: 2 bases; junction bases outside the gene matches: 6. The length of the CDR3 is 15 residues. CDR3 sequence (DNA): TGTGCCAGCAGCCCCGACAGGGCGGCTGGAAACACCATATATTTT. Its translation is CASSPDRAAGNTIYF.

The chain uses TRBV13 and TRBJ1-2, with 7 bases lining up with TRBD1. The CDR3 consists of 13 residues. V gave up 7 bases and J gave up 4 bases; unmatched junction bases: 6. Germline assignment: CDR1 PRHDT and CDR2 FYEKMQ (reference sequence). DNA for the CDR3: TGTGCCAGCACCCGGACAGGAAGCTATGGCTACACCTTC. Translation: CASTRTGSYGYTF.

The rearrangement links TRBV30 to TRBJ2-1; TRBD1 aligns across 9 bases. CDR1 and CDR2 (germline): GTSNPN, SVGIG (reference sequence). Germline trimming cut 3 bases from V and 6 bases from J; bases unmatched to any gene: 6. The CDR3 has 14 amino acids. The CDR3 sequence: CAWRGQGWGNEQFF. DNA for the CDR3: TGTGCCTGGAGGGGACAGGGATGGGGCAATGAGCAGTTCTTC.

The CDR3 nucleotides read TGTGCCAGCACCGAACGGACAGGGCCCCACGAGCAGTACTTC. Encoded protein: CASTERTGPHEQYF. The chain couples TRBV6-1 to TRBJ2-7; TRBD1 matches 8 bases. Per the germline V gene, CDR1 is MNHNS and CDR2 is SASEGT. The CDR3 is made up of 14 amino acids. The V segment lost 7 bases and the J segment 5 bases; nucleotides outside the gene matches: 10.

This clonotype was picked up one time. Here the CDR3 reads CASSLDRGGGEAFF. Here the CDR3 DNA reads TGTGCCAGCAGCTTAGATCGAGGCGGTGGTGAAGCTTTCTTT. The J gene is TRBJ1-1, the V gene TRBV7-2; no reliable D call. V was shortened by 1 base and J by 7 bases, with 13 bases between the two germline ends. Germline V gives CDR1 SGHTA, CDR2 FQGNSA. CDR3 length: 14 residues.

The genes are TRBV6-5 and TRBJ2-6; D unresolved. Per germline, CDR1 MNHEY and CDR2 SVGAGI. V was shortened by 2 bases and J by 5 bases, with 13 bases between the two germline ends. This CDR3 contains 16 residues. The CDR3 loop is CASSYMGFSRANVLTF. The CDR3 DNA is TGTGCCAGCAGTTACATGGGATTCAGTAGGGCCAACGTCCTGACTTTC.

J is TRBJ2-5 and V is TRBV3-1; the D call may be TRBD1 or TRBD2 (6 bases each). Trimming removed 7 bases at V and 4 bases at J, with 19 bases between. Germline CDR1 LGHDT, CDR2 YNNKEL (reference sequence). The length of the CDR3 is 15 residues. The CDR3, as DNA: TGTGCCAGCACCCCGCCCGGGGGCGGAGGAGAGACCCAGTACTTC. This sequence encodes CASTPPGGGGETQYF.

V is TRBV29-1 and J is TRBJ1-2; 8 nucleotides line up with TRBD1. V was clipped by 6 bases and J by 4 bases; unmatched bases: 16. This CDR3 comprises 16 residues. CDR1 and CDR2 (germline): SQVTM, ANQGSEA. The CDR3 DNA follows: TGCAGCGTCCTAAGGCCGGACAGGGAGGTGGTCTATGGCTACACCTTC. It specifies CSVLRPDREVVYGYTF.

The CDR3 bases are TGTGCCAGCAGCCAAGGAGGGGTGACTAGCGGGCGTGAGCAGTTCTTC. Its protein is CASSQGGVTSGREQFF. The chain couples TRBV3-1 to TRBJ2-1; 10 bases align to TRBD2. Germline V gene lookup returns CDR1 LGHDT and CDR2 YNNKEL (reference sequence). CDR3 length equals 16 residues. After removal of 1 base from V and 9 bases from J, the junction contained 9 bases not matched to a gene.

In this sample, this clonotype turned up once. The chain is built from TRBV25-1 and TRBJ1-2, with D perhaps matching TRBD1 (5 bases). This CDR3 contains 13 residues. Germline lookup yields CDR1 MGHDK and CDR2 SYGVNS. V lost 0 bases, J lost 4 bases, and 6 bases lay in between. The CDR3 loop is CASSEYTGYGYTF. CDR3 DNA: TGTGCCAGCAGTGAATATACAGGCTATGGCTACACCTTC.

The chain has TRBV4-1 and TRBJ1-4; 7 bases match TRBD1. This CDR3 has 17 residues. The germline CDR1 and CDR2 sequences are MGHRA and YSYEKL. V dropped 1 base and J dropped 1; count of bases not matched to a gene: 6. CDR3 bases: TGCGCCAGCAGCCAAGTCCTCCAGGGGGTAACTAATGAAAAACTGTTTTTT. Translation gives CASSQVLQGVTNEKLFF.

Here the CDR3 DNA reads TGCAGCGTCGGAGGTAGCGGGGGGACCTACGAGCAGTACTTC. This sequence encodes CSVGGSGGTYEQYF. J is TRBJ2-7 and V is TRBV29-1; 10 bases agree with TRBD2. CDR1 and CDR2 (germline): SQVTM, ANQGSEA. There are 14 residues in the CDR3. J lost 2 bases, V lost 6 bases, and 7 bases had no gene match.

This clonotype was picked up a small number of times. The V and J genes are TRBV5-1 and TRBJ2-5; D may be TRBD1 or TRBD2 (6 bases each). CDR1 SGHRS and CDR2 YFSETQ come from the germline V gene. V lost 2 bases, J lost 2 bases, and 16 bases lay in between. This CDR3 spans 16 amino acids. The CDR3 protein is CASSFTGAFYQETQYF. CDR3 nucleotides: TGCGCCAGCAGCTTCACGGGGGCCTTTTATCAAGAGACCCAGTACTTC.

The chain employs TRBV12-3 or TRBV12-4 and TRBJ1-1, with TRBD1 as a possible D gene (5 bases). The length of the CDR3 is 12 residues. V was clipped by 4 bases and J by 7 bases, with 10 bases between them. CDR3 nucleotide sequence: TGTGCCAGCAGTTCAGAAAGGGGTGAAGCTTTCTTT. Protein product: CASSSERGEAFF.

CDR3 protein: CASSLLAQNTEAFF. DNA for the CDR3: TGTGCCAGCAGCCTCTTGGCCCAGAACACTGAAGCTTTCTTT. This sequence joins TRBV7-2 and TRBJ1-1; D is undetermined. This CDR3 is 14 amino acids long. Trimming removed 5 bases from V and 1 base from J, with 11 bases in between. The germline V gene has CDR1 SGHTA and CDR2 FQGNSA.

CDR3 sequence: CSASGEASTDTQYF. CDR3 nucleotides: TGCAGTGCTAGTGGGGAGGCTAGCACAGATACGCAGTATTTT. The chain employs TRBV20-1 and TRBJ2-3; TRBD2 might be the D (6 bases). This CDR3 has 14 residues. CDR1 is DFQATT and CDR2 is SNEGSKA in the germline V gene (reference sequence). V was pared by 3 bases and J by 0 bases, with 10 bases between.